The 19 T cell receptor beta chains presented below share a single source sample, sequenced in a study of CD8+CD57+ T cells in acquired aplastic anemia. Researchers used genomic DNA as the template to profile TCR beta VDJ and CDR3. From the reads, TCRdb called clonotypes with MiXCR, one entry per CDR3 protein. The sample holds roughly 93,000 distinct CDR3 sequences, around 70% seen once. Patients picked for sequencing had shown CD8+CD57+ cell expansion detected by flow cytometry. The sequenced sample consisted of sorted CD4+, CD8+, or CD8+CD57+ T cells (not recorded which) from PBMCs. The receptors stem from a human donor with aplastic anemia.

CDR3 DNA sequence: TGTGCCAGCAGCTTTTTCGACCAGAACGAGCAGTACTTC. It codes for CASSFFDQNEQYF. The chain recombines TRBV2 with TRBJ2-7; D gene ambiguous. The germline V and J ends were trimmed by 6 bases and 5 bases, with 14 bases remaining between them. Looked up from germline, CDR1 is SNHLY and CDR2 is FYNNEI. The length of the CDR3 is 13 residues. The full variable domain, completed using reference TRBV2 and TRBJ2-7, is EPEVTQTPSHQVTQMGQEVILRCVPISNHLYFYWYRQILGQKVEFLVSFYNNEISEKSEIFDDQFSVERPDGSNFTLKIRSTKLEDSAMYFCASSFFDQNEQYFGPGTRLTVT.

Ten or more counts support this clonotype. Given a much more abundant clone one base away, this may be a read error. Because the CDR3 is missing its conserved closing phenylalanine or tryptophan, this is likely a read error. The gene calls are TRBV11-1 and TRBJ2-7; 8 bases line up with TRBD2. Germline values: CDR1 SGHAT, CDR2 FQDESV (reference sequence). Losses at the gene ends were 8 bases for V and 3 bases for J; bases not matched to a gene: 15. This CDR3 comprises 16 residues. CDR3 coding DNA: TGTGCCAGCGCAAAAGGGGCGGGGGGCAGATTCTACGAGCAGTACCTC. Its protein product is CASAKGAGGRFYEQYL.

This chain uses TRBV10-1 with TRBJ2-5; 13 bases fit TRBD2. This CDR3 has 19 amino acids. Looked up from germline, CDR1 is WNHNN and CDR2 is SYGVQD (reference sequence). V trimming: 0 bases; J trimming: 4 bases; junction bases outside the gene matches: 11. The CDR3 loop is CASSESYREGLAGRETQYF. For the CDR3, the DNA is TGCGCCAGCAGTGAGTCGTACAGGGAGGGACTAGCGGGGCGAGAGACCCAGTACTTC.

The CDR3 DNA follows: TGCAGTGCTATCGTGGACAGGGCAGGAGCAGATACGCAGTATTTT. Its translation: CSAIVDRAGADTQYF. The chain has TRBV20-1 and TRBJ2-3; the match to TRBD1 covers 8 bases. The CDR3 is 15 residues long. CDR1 and CDR2 from the germline V gene are DFQATT and SNEGSKA (reference sequence). The ends lost 4 bases at V and 4 bases at J; junction bases unmatched: 10.

DNA for the CDR3: TGTGCCATCAGTGCTAGAGATCCAGGGTCCCCCTACAATGAGCAGTTCTTC. Its translation is CAISARDPGSPYNEQFF. The rearrangement joins TRBV10-3 to TRBJ2-1; a weak D match, TRBD1 (5 bases). The CDR3 spans 17 residues. Germline CDR1 and CDR2: ENHRY and SYGVKD. Trimming pared 4 bases from V and 2 bases from J, leaving 18 bases between.

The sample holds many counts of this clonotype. CDR3 sequence (DNA): TGTGCCTGGACCCCTCCGGGCCGACTAGCCATCGAGCAGTACTTC. Translating gives CAWTPPGRLAIEQYF. The V gene is TRBV30, the J gene TRBJ2-7, with TRBD2 identical over 7 bases. Trimming at V came to 4 bases and at J to 6 bases, leaving 15 bases not matched to a gene. The CDR3 has 15 amino acids. The germline V gene encodes CDR1 GTSNPN and CDR2 SVGIG (reference sequence).

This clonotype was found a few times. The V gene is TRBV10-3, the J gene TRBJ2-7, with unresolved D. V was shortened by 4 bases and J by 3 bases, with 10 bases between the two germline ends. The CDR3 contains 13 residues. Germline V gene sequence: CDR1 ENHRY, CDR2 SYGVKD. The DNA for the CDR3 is TGTGCCATCAGTGCGACGGACGGCTACGAGCAGTACTTC. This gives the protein CAISATDGYEQYF.

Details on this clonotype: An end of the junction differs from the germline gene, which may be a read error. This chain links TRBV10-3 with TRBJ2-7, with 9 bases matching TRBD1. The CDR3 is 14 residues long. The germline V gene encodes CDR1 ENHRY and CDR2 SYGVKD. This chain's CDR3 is CASSYWGQGNEQYF. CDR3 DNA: TGTGCCAGCAGTTATTGGGGACAGGGCAACGAGCAGTACTTC.

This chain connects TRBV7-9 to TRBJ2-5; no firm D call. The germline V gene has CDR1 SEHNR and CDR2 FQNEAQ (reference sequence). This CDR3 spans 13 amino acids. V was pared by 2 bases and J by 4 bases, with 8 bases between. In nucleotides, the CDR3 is TGTGCCAGCAGCTTAACCCCTGGAGAGACCCAGTACTTC. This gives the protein CASSLTPGETQYF.

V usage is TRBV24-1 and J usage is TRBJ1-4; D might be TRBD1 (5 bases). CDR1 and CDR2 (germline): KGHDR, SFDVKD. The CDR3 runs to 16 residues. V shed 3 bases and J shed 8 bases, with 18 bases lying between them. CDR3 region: CATSDAQEGEREKLFF. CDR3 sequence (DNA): TGTGCCACCAGTGATGCTCAGGAAGGGGAACGGGAAAAACTGTTTTTT.

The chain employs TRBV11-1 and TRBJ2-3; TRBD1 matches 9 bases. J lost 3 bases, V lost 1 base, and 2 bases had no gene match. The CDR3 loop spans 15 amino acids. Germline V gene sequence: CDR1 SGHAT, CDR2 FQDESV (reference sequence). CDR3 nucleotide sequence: TGTGCCAGCAGCTTAGGGGACAGGGAAACAGATACGCAGTATTTT. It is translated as CASSLGDRETDTQYF.

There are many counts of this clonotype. DNA of the CDR3: TGTGCCAGCAGCCAAGGGCAAGGGGGCTACTACGAGCAGTACTTC. Amino acids: CASSQGQGGYYEQYF. This chain links TRBV4-2 with TRBJ2-7; 7 bases line up with TRBD1. CDR1 and CDR2 from the germline V gene are LGHNA and YNFKEQ. With 1 base clipped from V and 3 bases from J, the junction kept 6 bases outside the gene matches. The CDR3 extends over 15 amino acids.

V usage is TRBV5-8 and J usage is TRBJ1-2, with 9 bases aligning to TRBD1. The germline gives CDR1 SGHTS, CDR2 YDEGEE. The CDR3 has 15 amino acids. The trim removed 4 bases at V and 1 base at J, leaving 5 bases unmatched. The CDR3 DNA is TGTGCCAGCAGCCCAAGACAGGGGGGTAACTATGGCTACACCTTC. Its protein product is CASSPRQGGNYGYTF.

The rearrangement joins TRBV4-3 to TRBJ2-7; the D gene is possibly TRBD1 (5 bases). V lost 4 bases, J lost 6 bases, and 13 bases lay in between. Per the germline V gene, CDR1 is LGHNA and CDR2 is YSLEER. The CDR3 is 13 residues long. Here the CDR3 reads CASSLSGLGEQYF. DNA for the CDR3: TGCGCCAGCAGCCTTTCAGGGTTGGGCGAGCAGTACTTC.

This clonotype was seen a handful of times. The CDR3 loop is CASSRTQNTEAFF. In DNA form, the CDR3 reads TGTGCCAGCAGCCGGACACAGAACACTGAAGCTTTCTTT. The chain carries TRBV7-6 and TRBJ1-1, with a weak D call TRBD1 (5 bases). V lost 5 bases, J lost 1 base, and 8 bases lay in between. The CDR3 contains 13 residues. Germline CDR1 SGHVS, CDR2 FNYEAQ. The full variable domain, its missing parts supplied by reference TRBV7-6 and TRBJ1-1, is GAGVSQSPRYKVTKRGQDVALRCDPISGHVSLYWYRQALGQGPEFLTYFNYEAQQDKSGLPNDRFSAERPEGSISTLTIQRTEQRDSAMYRCASSRTQNTEAFFGQGTRLTVV.

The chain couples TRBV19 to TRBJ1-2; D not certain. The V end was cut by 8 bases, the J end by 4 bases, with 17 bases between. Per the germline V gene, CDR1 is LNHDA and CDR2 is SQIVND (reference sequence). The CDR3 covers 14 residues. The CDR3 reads CASARQGESYGYTF. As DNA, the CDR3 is TGTGCCAGTGCCCGACAAGGAGAGAGCTATGGCTACACCTTC.

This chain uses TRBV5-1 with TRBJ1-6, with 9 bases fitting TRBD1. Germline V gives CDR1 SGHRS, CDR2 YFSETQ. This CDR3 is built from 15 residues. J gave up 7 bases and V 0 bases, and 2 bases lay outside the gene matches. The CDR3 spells CASSLAGTGNSPLHF. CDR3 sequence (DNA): TGCGCCAGCAGCTTGGCCGGGACAGGGAATTCACCCCTCCACTTT.

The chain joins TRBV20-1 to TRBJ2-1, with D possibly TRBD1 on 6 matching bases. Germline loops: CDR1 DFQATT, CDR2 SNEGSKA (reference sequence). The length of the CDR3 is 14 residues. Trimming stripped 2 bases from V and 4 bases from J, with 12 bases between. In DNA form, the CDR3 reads TGCAGTGCTAGAATAGGGGACACTTACAATGAGCAGTTCTTC. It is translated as CSARIGDTYNEQFF.

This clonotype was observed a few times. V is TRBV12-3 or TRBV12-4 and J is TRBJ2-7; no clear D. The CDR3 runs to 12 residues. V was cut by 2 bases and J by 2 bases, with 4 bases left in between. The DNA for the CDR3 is TGTGCCAGCAGTTTAACCCCCTACGAGCAGTACTTC. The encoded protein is CASSLTPYEQYF.